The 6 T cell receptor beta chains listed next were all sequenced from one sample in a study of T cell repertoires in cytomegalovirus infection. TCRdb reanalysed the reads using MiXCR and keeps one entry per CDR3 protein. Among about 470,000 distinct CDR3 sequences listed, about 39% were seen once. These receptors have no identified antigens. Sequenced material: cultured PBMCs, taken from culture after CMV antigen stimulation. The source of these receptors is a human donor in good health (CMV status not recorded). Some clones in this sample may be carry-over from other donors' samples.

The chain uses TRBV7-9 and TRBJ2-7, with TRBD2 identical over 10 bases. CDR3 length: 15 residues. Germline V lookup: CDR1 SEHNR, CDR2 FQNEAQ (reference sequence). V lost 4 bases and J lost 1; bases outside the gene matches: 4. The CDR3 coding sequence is TGTGCCAGCAGCTCATCTAGCGGGGGATCCTACGAGCAGTACTTC. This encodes CASSSSSGGSYEQYF.

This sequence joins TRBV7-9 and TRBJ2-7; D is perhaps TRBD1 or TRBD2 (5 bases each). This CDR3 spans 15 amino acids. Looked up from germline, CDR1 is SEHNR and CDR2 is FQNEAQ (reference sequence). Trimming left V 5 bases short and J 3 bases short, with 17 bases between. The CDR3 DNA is TGTGCCAGCAGCCTCCTCGGCAGGGAGAACTACGAGCAGTACTTC. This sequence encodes CASSLLGRENYEQYF.

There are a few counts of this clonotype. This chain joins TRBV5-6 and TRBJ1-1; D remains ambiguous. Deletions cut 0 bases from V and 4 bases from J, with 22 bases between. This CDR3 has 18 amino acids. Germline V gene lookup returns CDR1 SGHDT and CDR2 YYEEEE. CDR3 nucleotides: TGTGCCAGCAGCTTGGTTGTCCGCCTCGGACCGTTTGGCACTGAAGCTTTCTTT. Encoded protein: CASSLVVRLGPFGTEAFF. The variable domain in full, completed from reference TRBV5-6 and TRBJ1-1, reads DAGVTQSPTHLIKTRGQQVTLRCSPKSGHDTVSWYQQALGQGPQFIFQYYEEEERQRGNFPDRFSGHQFPNYSSELNVNALLLGDSALYLCASSLVVRLGPFGTEAFFGQGTRLTVV.

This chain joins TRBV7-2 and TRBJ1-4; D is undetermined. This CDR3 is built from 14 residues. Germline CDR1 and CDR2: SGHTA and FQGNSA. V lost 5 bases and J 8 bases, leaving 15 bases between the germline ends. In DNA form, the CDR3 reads TGTGCCAGCAGCCGGCGCCGGGTGGGGGAAAAACTGTTTTTT. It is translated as CASSRRRVGEKLFF.

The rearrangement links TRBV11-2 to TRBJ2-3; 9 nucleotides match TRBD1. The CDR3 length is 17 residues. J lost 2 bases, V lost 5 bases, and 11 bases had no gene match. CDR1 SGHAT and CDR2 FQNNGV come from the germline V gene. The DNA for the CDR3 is TGTGCCAGCAGCCTTACAGGGGGCAGACACCACACAGATACGCAGTATTTT. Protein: CASSLTGGRHHTDTQYF.

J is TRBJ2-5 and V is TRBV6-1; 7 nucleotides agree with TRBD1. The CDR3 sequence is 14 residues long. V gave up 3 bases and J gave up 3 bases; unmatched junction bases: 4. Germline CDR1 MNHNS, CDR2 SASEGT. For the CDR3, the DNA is TGTGCCAGCAGTGATAGGGGGCTAGAAGAGACCCAGTACTTC. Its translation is CASSDRGLEETQYF.